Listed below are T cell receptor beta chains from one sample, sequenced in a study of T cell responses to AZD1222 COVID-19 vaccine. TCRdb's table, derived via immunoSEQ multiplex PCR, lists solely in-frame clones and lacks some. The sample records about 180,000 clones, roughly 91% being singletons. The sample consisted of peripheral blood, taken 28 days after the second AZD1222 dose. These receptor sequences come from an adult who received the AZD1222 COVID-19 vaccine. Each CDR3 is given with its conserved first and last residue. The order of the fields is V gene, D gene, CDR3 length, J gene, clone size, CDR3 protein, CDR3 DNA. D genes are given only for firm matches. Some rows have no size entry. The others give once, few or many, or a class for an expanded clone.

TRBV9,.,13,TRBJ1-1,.,CASSVGGSTEAFF,TGTGCCAGCAGCGTGGGAGGCAGCACTGAAGCTTTCTTT
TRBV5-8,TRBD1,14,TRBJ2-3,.,CASSFLGTADTQYF,TGTGCCAGCAGCTTCCTCGGGACAGCAGATACGCAGTATTTT
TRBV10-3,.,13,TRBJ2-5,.,CATGRDPFETQYF,TGTGCCACAGGCCGGGACCCCTTTGAGACCCAGTACTTC
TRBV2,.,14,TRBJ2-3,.,CASSEQGNTDTQYF,TGTGCCAGCAGTGAACAGGGAAACACAGATACGCAGTATTTT
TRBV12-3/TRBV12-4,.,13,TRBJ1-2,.,CASSLRGGEGYTF,TGTGCCAGCAGTTTAAGGGGAGGAGAAGGCTACACCTTC
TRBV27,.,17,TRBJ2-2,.,CASSLMAGQADTGELFF,TGTGCCAGCAGTTTAATGGCTGGTCAGGCGGATACCGGGGAGCTGTTTTTT
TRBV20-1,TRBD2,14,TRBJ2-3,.,CSASFLAGTDTQYF,TGCAGTGCTAGTTTCCTAGCGGGCACAGATACGCAGTATTTT
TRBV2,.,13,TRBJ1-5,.,CASTVISNQPQHF,TGTGCCAGCACGGTGATAAGCAATCAGCCCCAGCATTTT
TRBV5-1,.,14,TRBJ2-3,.,CASTHGYSTDTQYF,TGCGCCAGCACCCATGGCTATAGCACAGATACGCAGTATTTT
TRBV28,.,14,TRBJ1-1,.,CASRVRTAEGGAFF,TGTGCCAGCAGAGTACGGACAGCGGAAGGCGGAGCTTTCTTT
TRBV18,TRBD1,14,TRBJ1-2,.,CASSRDRAGYGYTF,TGTGCCAGCTCACGGGACAGGGCAGGCTATGGCTACACCTTC
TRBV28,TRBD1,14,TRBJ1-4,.,CASGSGTADEKLFF,TGTGCCAGCGGTAGCGGGACAGCAGATGAAAAACTGTTTTTT
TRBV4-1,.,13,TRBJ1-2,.,CASSQGNRKGYTF,TGCGCCAGCAGCCAAGGGAACAGGAAGGGCTACACCTTC
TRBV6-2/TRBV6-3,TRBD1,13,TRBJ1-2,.,CASSIQGNYGYTF,TGTGCCAGCAGCATACAGGGGAACTATGGCTACACCTTC
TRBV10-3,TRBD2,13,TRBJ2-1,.,CAISGGGYNEQFF,TGTGCCATCAGTGGGGGAGGGTACAATGAGCAGTTCTTC
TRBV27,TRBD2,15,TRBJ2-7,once,CASSRGTSGRNEQYF,TGTGCCAGCAGCCGGGGGACTAGCGGGAGAAACGAGCAGTACTTC
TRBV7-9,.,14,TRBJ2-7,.,CASSHSGLPYEQYF,TGTGCCAGCAGCCATTCGGGACTGCCCTACGAGCAGTACTTC
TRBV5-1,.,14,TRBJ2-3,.,CASSLGLVADTQYF,TGCGCCAGCAGCTTGGGCCTGGTGGCAGATACGCAGTATTTT
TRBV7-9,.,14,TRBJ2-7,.,CASSLGKGYYEQYF,TGTGCCAGCAGCTTAGGTAAAGGGTACTACGAGCAGTACTTC
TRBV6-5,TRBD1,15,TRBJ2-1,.,CASRQGDRVYNEQFF,TGTGCCAGCAGGCAGGGGGACAGGGTTTACAATGAGCAGTTCTTC
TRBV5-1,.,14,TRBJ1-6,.,CASSPGFYNSPLHF,TGCGCCAGCAGCCCGGGATTTTATAATTCACCCCTCCACTTT
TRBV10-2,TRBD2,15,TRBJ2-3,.,CASSENWRETDTQYF,TGCGCCAGCAGTGAGAACTGGCGGGAGACCGATACGCAGTATTTT
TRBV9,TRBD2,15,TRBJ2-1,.,CASSVGLAGVGEQFF,TGTGCCAGCAGCGTAGGTCTAGCGGGGGTGGGTGAGCAGTTCTTC
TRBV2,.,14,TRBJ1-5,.,CAGGAGNSNQPQHF,TGTGCCGGGGGGGCGGGTAATAGCAATCAGCCCCAGCATTTT
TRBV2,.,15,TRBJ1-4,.,CASHLNRESNEKLFF,TGTGCCAGCCACCTTAACAGGGAAAGTAATGAAAAACTGTTTTTT
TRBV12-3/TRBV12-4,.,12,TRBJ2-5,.,CASKGTAETQYF,TGTGCCAGTAAGGGAACTGCGGAGACCCAGTACTTC
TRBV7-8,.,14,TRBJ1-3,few,CASSLHRVGNTIYF,TGTGCCAGCAGCTTACACAGGGTCGGAAACACCATATATTTT
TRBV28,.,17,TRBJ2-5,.,CASSLGATMGLGETQYF,TGTGCCAGCAGTTTAGGCGCTACTATGGGGCTCGGAGAGACCCAGTACTTC
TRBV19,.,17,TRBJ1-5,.,CASSIGYSAASNQPQHF,TGTGCCAGTAGTATAGGGTACTCCGCAGCTAGCAATCAGCCCCAGCATTTT
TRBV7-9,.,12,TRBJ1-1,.,CASSFQGPEAFF,TGTGCCAGCAGCTTTCAGGGCCCTGAAGCTTTCTTT
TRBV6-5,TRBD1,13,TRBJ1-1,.,CASSYTGQGGAFF,TGTGCCAGCAGTTACACCGGACAGGGGGGAGCTTTCTTT
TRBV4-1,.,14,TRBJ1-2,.,CASSWDLEDYGYTF,TGCGCCAGCAGCTGGGACCTGGAAGACTATGGCTACACCTTC
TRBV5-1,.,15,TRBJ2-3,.,CASSLRTVGTDTQYF,TGCGCCAGCAGCTTAAGGACGGTTGGGACAGATACGCAGTATTTT
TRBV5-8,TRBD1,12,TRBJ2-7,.,CASSSGGYEQYF,TGTGCCAGCAGCTCAGGGGGCTACGAGCAGTACTTC
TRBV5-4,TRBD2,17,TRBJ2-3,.,CASSFGRLAASTDTQYF,TGTGCCAGCAGCTTTGGGCGCCTAGCGGCTAGCACAGATACGCAGTATTTT
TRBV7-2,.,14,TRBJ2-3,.,CASSLAEVVDTQYF,TGTGCCAGCAGCTTAGCTGAGGTGGTAGATACGCAGTATTTT
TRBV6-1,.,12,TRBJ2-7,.,CASSEAPTRQYF,TGTGCCAGCAGTGAAGCGCCTACGAGGCAGTACTTC
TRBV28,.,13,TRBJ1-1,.,CASSLQRGSEAFF,TGTGCCAGCAGTTTACAACGCGGGAGTGAAGCTTTCTTT
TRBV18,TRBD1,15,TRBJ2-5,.,CASSLRTGVQETQYF,TGTGCCAGCTCACTTCGGACAGGGGTCCAAGAGACCCAGTACTTC
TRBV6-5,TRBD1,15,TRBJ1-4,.,CANRKGQGRIEKLFF,TGTGCCAACAGAAAAGGACAGGGACGAATTGAAAAACTGTTTTTT